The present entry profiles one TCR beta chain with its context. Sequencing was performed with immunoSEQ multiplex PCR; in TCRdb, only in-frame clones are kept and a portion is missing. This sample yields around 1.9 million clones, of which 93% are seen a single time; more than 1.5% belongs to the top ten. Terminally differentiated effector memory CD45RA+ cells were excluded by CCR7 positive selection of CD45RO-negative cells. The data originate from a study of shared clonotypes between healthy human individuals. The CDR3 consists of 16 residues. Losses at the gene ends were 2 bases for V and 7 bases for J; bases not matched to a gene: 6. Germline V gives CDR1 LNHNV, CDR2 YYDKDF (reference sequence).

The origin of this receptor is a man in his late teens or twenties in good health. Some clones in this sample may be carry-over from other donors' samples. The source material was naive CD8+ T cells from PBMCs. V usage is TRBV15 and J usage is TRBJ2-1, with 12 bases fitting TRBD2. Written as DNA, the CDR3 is TGTGCCACCAGCAGACCCGGGACTAGCGGGTGGAATGAGCAGTTCTTC. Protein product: CATSRPGTSGWNEQFF.